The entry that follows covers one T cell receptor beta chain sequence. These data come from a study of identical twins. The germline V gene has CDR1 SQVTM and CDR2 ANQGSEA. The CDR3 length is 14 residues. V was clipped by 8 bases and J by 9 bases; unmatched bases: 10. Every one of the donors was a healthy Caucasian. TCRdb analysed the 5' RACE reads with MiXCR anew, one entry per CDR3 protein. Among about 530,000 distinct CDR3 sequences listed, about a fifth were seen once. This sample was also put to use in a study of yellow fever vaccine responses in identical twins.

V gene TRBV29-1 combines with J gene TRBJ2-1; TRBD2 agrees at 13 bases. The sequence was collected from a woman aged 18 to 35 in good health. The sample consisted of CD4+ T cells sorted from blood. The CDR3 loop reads CSTPGTSGIGEQFF. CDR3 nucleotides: TGCAGCACCCCGGGGACTAGCGGGATCGGTGAGCAGTTCTTC.